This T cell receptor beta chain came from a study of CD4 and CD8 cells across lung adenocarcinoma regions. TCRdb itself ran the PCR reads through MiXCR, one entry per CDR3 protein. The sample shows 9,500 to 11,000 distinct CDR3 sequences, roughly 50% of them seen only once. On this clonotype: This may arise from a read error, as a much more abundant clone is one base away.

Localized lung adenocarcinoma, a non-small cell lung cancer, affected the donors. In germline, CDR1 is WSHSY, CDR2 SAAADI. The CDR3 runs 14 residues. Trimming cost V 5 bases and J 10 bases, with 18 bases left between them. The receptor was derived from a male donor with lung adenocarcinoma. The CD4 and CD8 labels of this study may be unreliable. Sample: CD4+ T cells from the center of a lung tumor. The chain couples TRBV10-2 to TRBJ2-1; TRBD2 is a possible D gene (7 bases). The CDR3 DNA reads TGCGCCAGCAGTCTCTTTGGGGGGGGCTACGAGCAGTTCTTC. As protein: CASSLFGGGYEQFF.